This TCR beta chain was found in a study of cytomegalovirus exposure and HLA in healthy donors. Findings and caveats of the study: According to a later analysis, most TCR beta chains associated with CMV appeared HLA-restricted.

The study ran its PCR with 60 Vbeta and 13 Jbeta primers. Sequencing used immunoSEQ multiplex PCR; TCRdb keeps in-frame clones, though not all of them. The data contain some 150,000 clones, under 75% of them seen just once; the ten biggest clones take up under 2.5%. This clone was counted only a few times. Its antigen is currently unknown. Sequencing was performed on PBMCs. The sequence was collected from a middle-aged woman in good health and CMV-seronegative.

The CDR3 nucleotides are TGTGCCAGCAGCCCGTCGACAGGGGGGTGGGAGACCCAGTACTTC. Translation gives CASSPSTGGWETQYF. The rearrangement links TRBV7-7 to TRBJ2-5; 9 bases map to TRBD1. V trimming: 5 bases; J trimming: 5 bases; junction bases outside the gene matches: 9. The CDR3 totals 15 residues. Germline V lookup: CDR1 SSHAT, CDR2 FNYEAQ (reference sequence).